What follows are 3 T cell receptor beta chains derived from one specimen sequenced in a study of identical twins (dated by TCRdb to the mid-2010s). Library preparation employed 5' RACE. These reads were obtained on an Illumina HiSeq 2000. TCRdb trimmed the raw reads at Q25, called clones with MiXCR and kept productive beta chains. Rows with a matching CDR3 protein are joined into one entry that keeps the most common DNA and genes. The table for this sample lists 650,000 to 800,000 distinct CDR3 sequences; around 8.3% of them were counted only once. About 0.98% of the sample belongs to the ten largest clones. Another study also made use of these data, one on yellow fever vaccine responses in identical twins.

The specimen sequenced was PBMCs. The receptors come from a woman between 18 and 29 years old in good health.

This sequence joins TRBV5-6 and TRBJ2-5; the D gene is possibly TRBD2 (6 bases). Trimming shortened V by 4 bases and J by 3 bases, and 22 bases separated the two germline ends. Germline lookup yields CDR1 SGHDT and CDR2 YYEEEE. This CDR3 is 17 amino acids long. The DNA of the CDR3 is TGTGCCAGCAGCGCAGCCACCGTTCTGGGGAGGAAAGAGACCCAGTACTTC. This sequence encodes CASSAATVLGRKETQYF. Looking up the rest from reference TRBV5-6 and TRBJ2-5 gives the full variable domain: DAGVTQSPTHLIKTRGQQVTLRCSPKSGHDTVSWYQQALGQGPQFIFQYYEEEERQRGNFPDRFSGHQFPNYSSELNVNALLLGDSALYLCASSAATVLGRKETQYFGPGTRLLVL.

This clonotype was seen a handful of times. The chain uses TRBV28 and TRBJ2-1, with 9 bases fitting TRBD2. J lost 8 bases, V lost 5 bases, and 10 bases had no gene match. Looked up from germline, CDR1 is MDHEN and CDR2 is SYDVKM. There are 15 residues in the CDR3. The CDR3 sequence: CASSPPPGTSYEQFF. In DNA, the CDR3 is TGTGCCAGCAGTCCGCCGCCCGGGACTAGCTATGAGCAGTTCTTC.

The chain links TRBV13 to TRBJ2-2; possibly TRBD1 for D (7 bases). Germline assignment: CDR1 PRHDT and CDR2 FYEKMQ (reference sequence). Trimming shortened V by 5 bases and J by 8 bases, and 21 bases separated the two germline ends. CDR3 length: 16 residues. The CDR3 region has the DNA TGTGCCAGCAGCCTAAGGGAGGCAGGGGGTTCAGGGGAGCTGTTTTTT. Amino acid sequence: CASSLREAGGSGELFF.